This T cell receptor (beta chain) was recorded in a study of T-cell memory formation after mild COVID-19. Findings and caveats of the study: CM and EM subsets held most contracting CD4+ clones; EMRA held CD8+ ones.

V shed 5 bases and J 4 bases; nucleotides not matched to a gene: 8. The CDR3 loop spans 15 amino acids. Looked up from germline, CDR1 is SGHTA and CDR2 is FQGNSA. This clonotype was seen at least ten times. Its antigen is still unknown. Each CDR3 protein gets one entry after TCRdb re-called the 5' RACE reads with MiXCR. The sample carries around 310,000 distinct CDR3 sequences, around 15% recorded once. The V gene is TRBV7-2, the J gene TRBJ2-3, with 8 bases fitting TRBD2. Material for sequencing was PBMCs or a T cell subset sorted from them (not recorded which). The receptor's source is a man in his late teens or twenties who had mild COVID-19 (a few samples of this study predate the infection). Cell type and time point are not known. CDR3 coding DNA: TGTGCCAGCAGCCTAGGGACTAGTAGATCAGATACGCAGTATTTT. This encodes CASSLGTSRSDTQYF.